The clone carrying this T cell receptor (beta chain) came up many times. The sample comes from a study of regulatory T cells in long-lasting Graves disease. Indicated time point: newly diagnosed GD, antithyroid drugs for less than 3 months. PBMC RNA served as the TCR library source. The trim removed 4 bases at V and 2 bases at J, leaving 7 bases unmatched. The CDR3 has 16 amino acids. CDR1 and CDR2 from the germline V gene are SGHRS and YFSETQ. With iRepertoire HTBI primers and Arm-PCR of CDR3 regions, TCR beta libraries were built. TCRdb reanalysed the multiplex PCR reads using MiXCR and keeps one entry per CDR3 protein. The top ten clones hold more than 10% of a sample with more than 400,000 distinct CDR3 sequences, around 16% of them seen once. In addition, the sample was reused for a study of T cells in Graves' hyperthyroidism and ophthalmopathy.

V is TRBV5-1 and J is TRBJ2-3; TRBD2 aligns across 10 bases. This specimen consisted of peripheral blood mononuclear cells (PBMCs), obtained at new diagnosis, from a patient treated with antithyroid drugs. This receptor was obtained from a man between 40 and 49 years old with Graves disease. In nucleotides, the CDR3 is TGCGCCAGCAGCGGTGGACTAGCGGCCAACACAGATACGCAGTATTTT. Its protein product is CASSGGLAANTDTQYF. Looking up the rest from reference TRBV5-1 and TRBJ2-3 gives the full variable domain: KAGVTQTPRYLIKTRGQQVTLSCSPISGHRSVSWYQQTPGQGLQFLFEYFSETQRNKGNFPGRFSGRQFSNSRSEMNVSTLELGDSALYLCASSGGLAANTDTQYFGPGTRLTVL.